This T cell receptor beta chain stems from a study of blood T cell repertoires in COVID-19. Germline values: CDR1 KGHSH, CDR2 LQKENI. The CDR3 spans 14 residues. Trimming took 2 bases from V and 7 from J, leaving 12 bases between them. The assay was immunoSEQ multiplex PCR, and TCRdb's table has in-frame clones only and misses some. The repertoire holds some 100,000 clones, with 85% to 90% as singletons. This rearrangement joins TRBV18 to TRBJ2-1; the D gene is possibly TRBD1 (6 bases). Sequenced input: peripheral blood. This clonotype was obtained from an elderly woman with active COVID-19. The CDR3 here is CASSPAADRNEQFF. The CDR3 coding sequence is TGTGCCAGCTCACCAGCGGCAGACAGGAATGAGCAGTTCTTC.